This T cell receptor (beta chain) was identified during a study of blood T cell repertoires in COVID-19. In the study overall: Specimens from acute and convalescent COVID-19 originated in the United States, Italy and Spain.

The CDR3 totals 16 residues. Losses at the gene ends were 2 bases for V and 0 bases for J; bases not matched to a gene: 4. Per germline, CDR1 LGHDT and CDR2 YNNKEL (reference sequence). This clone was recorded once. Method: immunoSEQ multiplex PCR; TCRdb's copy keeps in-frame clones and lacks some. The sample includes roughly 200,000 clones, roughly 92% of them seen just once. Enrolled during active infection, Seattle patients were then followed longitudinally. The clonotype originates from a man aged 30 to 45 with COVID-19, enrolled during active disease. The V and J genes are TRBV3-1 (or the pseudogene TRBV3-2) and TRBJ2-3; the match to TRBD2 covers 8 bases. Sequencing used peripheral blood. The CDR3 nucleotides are TGTGCCAGCAGCCAACGGGCGGGGGGTAGCACAGATACGCAGTATTTT. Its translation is CASSQRAGGSTDTQYF.